This passage covers 4 T cell receptor beta chains from one sample sequenced in a study of Graves' ophthalmopathy and Graves' hyperthyroidism. Investigators amplified TCR beta CDR3 regions from RNA transcripts. HTBI-primed first-round RT-PCR preceded second-round multiplex PCR. TCRdb redid the calling of the multiplex PCR reads with MiXCR, one entry per CDR3 protein. The sample lists 170,000 or so distinct CDR3 sequences, less than 45% occurring once. The specimen was peripheral blood. Receptor source: a woman aged 40 to 49 with Graves' ophthalmopathy.

This clonotype was seen ten or more times. This chain connects TRBV6-5 to TRBJ2-1, with D perhaps TRBD1 (6 bases). V lost 5 bases and J 3 bases, leaving 11 bases between the germline ends. This CDR3 region has 14 residues. CDR1 MNHEY and CDR2 SVGAGI come from the germline V gene. The CDR3 loop is CASSQDSLYNEQFF. DNA of the CDR3: TGTGCCAGCAGTCAGGACAGCCTCTACAATGAGCAGTTCTTC.

This clonotype was seen repeatedly, ten times or more. The rearrangement joins TRBV6-5 to TRBJ1-5; 7 bases are shared with TRBD1. The CDR3 loop spans 15 amino acids. Germline V gene lookup returns CDR1 MNHEY and CDR2 SVGAGI. Trimming at V came to 0 bases and at J to 8 bases, leaving 7 bases not matched to a gene. For the CDR3, the DNA is TGTGCCAGCAGTTACTCGACAGGGCCCAAGGAGCCCCAGCATTTT. Translated, it gives CASSYSTGPKEPQHF.

This clonotype was counted many times. The chain carries TRBV11-2 and TRBJ2-5; 10 bases line up with TRBD2. This CDR3 comprises 16 residues. Germline V gene sequence: CDR1 SGHAT, CDR2 FQNNGV. J lost 5 bases, V lost 2 bases, and 8 bases had no gene match. This CDR3 is CASSLRLAGVRETQYF. DNA of the CDR3: TGTGCCAGCAGCTTACGCCTAGCGGGAGTTCGGGAGACCCAGTACTTC.

This clonotype was picked up many times. The chain employs TRBV12-3 or TRBV12-4 and TRBJ2-2; 10 nucleotides match TRBD2. The J segment lost 1 base and the V segment lost 4 bases, leaving 6 bases of the junction unmatched. The CDR3 extends over 17 amino acids. The CDR3 sequence is CASSYRPSGGNTGELFF. Here the CDR3 DNA reads TGTGCCAGCAGTTATCGGCCTAGCGGGGGGAACACCGGGGAGCTGTTTTTT.